Each of the 30 T cell receptor beta chains below was sequenced from the same sample in a study of blood T cell repertoires in COVID-19. The assay was immunoSEQ multiplex PCR, and TCRdb's table has in-frame clones only and misses some. The sample carries roughly 250,000 clones, about four fifths recorded once. The sequenced sample was peripheral blood. The receptors stem from a woman older than 75 with acute or convalescent COVID-19.

This clone has only a few counts. The chain carries TRBV2 and TRBJ2-1, with 9 positions matching TRBD1. The V gene end was trimmed by 5 bases and the J gene end by 4 bases; junction bases not matched to a gene: 6. The CDR3 extends over 15 amino acids. CDR1 and CDR2 from the germline V gene are SNHLY and FYNNEI. The CDR3 DNA reads as TGTGCCAGCAGTTCCGGGACAGGGCTATACAATGAGCAGTTCTTC. Protein product: CASSSGTGLYNEQFF.

The chain carries TRBV6-1 and TRBJ2-1; possible D gene TRBD2, 6 bases. V lost 0 bases, J lost 3 bases, and 6 bases lay in between. The CDR3 consists of 14 residues. From germline, CDR1 is MNHNS and CDR2 SASEGT. The CDR3 DNA reads as TGTGCCAGCAGTGAAGCGGAGGGCTACAATGAGCAGTTCTTC. Translating gives CASSEAEGYNEQFF.

This chain uses TRBV20-1 with TRBJ2-7; TRBD2 agrees at 7 bases. This CDR3 has 11 residues. Germline loops: CDR1 DFQATT, CDR2 SNEGSKA (reference sequence). V shed 6 bases, J shed 5 bases, and the junction held 4 bases outside the gene matches. CDR3 DNA: TGCAGTGCCCCGGGGGGAAACGAGCAGTACTTC. Residues: CSAPGGNEQYF.

The chain has TRBV7-9 and TRBJ1-1; D perhaps matches TRBD1 (5 bases). Germline loops: CDR1 SEHNR, CDR2 FQNEAQ (reference sequence). Trimming shortened V by 10 bases and J by 1 base, and 16 bases separated the two germline ends. There are 14 residues in the CDR3. The CDR3 spells CATSGGAKNTEAFF. The CDR3 region has the DNA TGTGCCACCTCGGGCGGGGCCAAGAACACTGAAGCTTTCTTT.

This chain connects TRBV12-3 or TRBV12-4 to TRBJ1-5; D unresolved. The CDR3 runs to 13 residues. The V gene lost 3 bases and the J gene lost 5 bases, with 8 bases spanning the gap. In DNA, the CDR3 is TGTGCCAGCAGTTTCTCGGGAGATCAGCCCCAGCATTTT. Amino acids: CASSFSGDQPQHF.

The V and J genes are TRBV19 and TRBJ1-2; D uncertain. This CDR3 spans 14 amino acids. Germline values: CDR1 LNHDA, CDR2 SQIVND (reference sequence). Trimming left V 0 bases short and J 4 bases short, with 9 bases between. The CDR3 here is CASSIDQASYGYTF. In DNA, the CDR3 is TGTGCCAGTAGTATAGATCAGGCATCCTATGGCTACACCTTC.

The chain couples TRBV7-6 to TRBJ2-2, with a weak D call TRBD2 (6 bases). V was pared by 6 bases and J by 5 bases, with 16 bases between. The CDR3 has 15 amino acids. Germline V gene sequence: CDR1 SGHVS, CDR2 FNYEAQ. The CDR3 DNA reads as TGTGCCAGCAGTCTAAGGAGGGCCGGTACCGGGGAGCTGTTTTTT. Its protein is CASSLRRAGTGELFF. The whole variable domain, filled in from reference TRBV7-6 and TRBJ2-2, reads GAGVSQSPRYKVTKRGQDVALRCDPISGHVSLYWYRQALGQGPEFLTYFNYEAQQDKSGLPNDRFSAERPEGSISTLTIQRTEQRDSAMYRCASSLRRAGTGELFFGEGSRLTVL.

In this sample, this clone turned up once. The chain links TRBV6-4 to TRBJ2-2, with 9 bases matching TRBD1. The J segment lost 3 bases and the V segment lost 10 bases, leaving 6 bases of the junction unmatched. The CDR3 is 14 residues long. CDR1 MRHNA and CDR2 SNTAGT come from the germline V gene. For the CDR3, the DNA is TGTGCCACCCCGGGACAGGGACACACCGGGGAGCTGTTTTTT. Translated: CATPGQGHTGELFF.

V and J are TRBV9 and TRBJ1-1; D might be TRBD1 (5 bases). The V gene lost 6 bases and the J gene lost 0 bases, with 15 bases spanning the gap. Per the germline V gene, CDR1 is SGDLS and CDR2 is YYNGEE. The CDR3 has 15 amino acids. CDR3 residues: CASTPLGQMNTEAFF. Written as DNA, the CDR3 is TGTGCCAGCACCCCCCTGGGGCAGATGAACACTGAAGCTTTCTTT.

This sequence joins TRBV5-1 and TRBJ1-6, with TRBD1 matching 7 bases. Germline V lookup: CDR1 SGHRS, CDR2 YFSETQ. This CDR3 has 15 amino acids. Trimming at V came to 2 bases and at J to 2 bases, leaving 1 base not matched to a gene. The CDR3 DNA reads as TGCGCCAGCAGCTTCCAGGGGGCCTATAATTCACCCCTCCACTTT. This translates into CASSFQGAYNSPLHF.

The chain joins TRBV25-1 to TRBJ2-5; TRBD1 is a possible D gene (6 bases). Per germline, CDR1 MGHDK and CDR2 SYGVNS. CDR3 size: 15 residues. Trimming left V 2 bases short and J 9 bases short, with 19 bases between. CDR3 sequence (DNA): TGTGCCAGCAGTGAAACCCACACTGGGGGCTCGCCCCAGTACTTC. Translating it yields CASSETHTGGSPQYF.

The chain joins TRBV15 to TRBJ2-3; 8 nucleotides line up with TRBD2. Germline trimming cut 0 bases from V and 2 bases from J; bases unmatched to any gene: 7. CDR3 length: 17 amino acids. The germline V gene encodes CDR1 LNHNV and CDR2 YYDKDF (reference sequence). The CDR3 DNA sequence: TGTGCCACCAGCAGAGATCTACTAGCGGCCCTCACAGATACGCAGTATTTT. Translation gives CATSRDLLAALTDTQYF.

V usage is TRBV30 and J usage is TRBJ1-6, with D possibly being TRBD1 (5 bases). The CDR3 is 13 residues long. Germline CDR1 reads GTSNPN; CDR2 reads SVGIG (reference sequence). The CDR3 here is CAFHAGINSPLHF. The CDR3 nucleotides read TGTGCTTTTCACGCAGGGATTAATTCACCCCTCCACTTT.

This clone was counted once. The chain is built from TRBV5-4 and TRBJ1-6; 8 nucleotides line up with TRBD1. The germline gives CDR1 SGHNT, CDR2 YYREEE (reference sequence). This CDR3 is 13 amino acids long. The J segment lost 5 bases and the V segment lost 8 bases, leaving 3 bases of the junction unmatched. The chain's CDR3 is CASQGANNSPLHF. CDR3 bases: TGTGCCAGTCAGGGGGCGAATAATTCACCCCTCCACTTT.

The chain carries TRBV25-1 and TRBJ2-2, with 10 bases lining up with TRBD1. J lost 3 bases, V lost 6 bases, and 7 bases had no gene match. Germline V gene data show CDR1 as MGHDK and CDR2 as SYGVNS. The CDR3 consists of 16 residues. The CDR3 reads CASRRQTGGYTGELFF. CDR3 DNA sequence: TGTGCCAGCAGAAGACAGACAGGGGGCTACACCGGGGAGCTGTTTTTT.

CDR3 coding DNA: TGTGCCAGCAGCCTAAGAGCGGGACAGGGATCCTATAATTCACCCCTCCACTTT. This encodes CASSLRAGQGSYNSPLHF. The chain couples TRBV11-2 to TRBJ1-6; TRBD1 agrees at 9 bases. Per germline, CDR1 SGHAT and CDR2 FQNNGV. J lost 1 base, V lost 5 bases, and 9 bases had no gene match. This CDR3 has 18 residues.

This clone was seen just once. The chain employs TRBV2 and TRBJ1-2; TRBD1 agrees at 12 bases. Trimming at V came to 6 bases and at J to 8 bases, leaving 7 bases not matched to a gene. Germline loops: CDR1 SNHLY, CDR2 FYNNEI. The CDR3 sequence is 14 residues long. The CDR3 region has the DNA TGTGCCAGCAGCTCGGGACAGGGGGCGCCAGGCTACACCTTC. This encodes CASSSGQGAPGYTF.

The chain carries TRBV7-9 and TRBJ2-1; 7 bases align to TRBD2. Looked up from germline, CDR1 is SEHNR and CDR2 is FQNEAQ (reference sequence). Trimming at V came to 0 bases and at J to 4 bases, leaving 9 bases not matched to a gene. The CDR3 sequence is 17 residues long. The CDR3 protein is CASSLARGSGLYNEQFF. The CDR3 DNA reads as TGTGCCAGCAGCTTAGCTCGGGGTAGCGGGCTGTACAATGAGCAGTTCTTC. Full variable domain (rest looked up from reference TRBV7-9 and TRBJ2-1): DTGVSQNPRHKITKRGQNVTFRCDPISEHNRLYWYRQTLGQGPEFLTYFQNEAQLEKSRLLSDRFSAERPKGSFSTLEIQRTEQGDSAMYLCASSLARGSGLYNEQFFGPGTRLTVL.

J is TRBJ2-5 and V is TRBV18; TRBD2 matches 12 bases. Germline V gives CDR1 KGHSH, CDR2 LQKENI. The CDR3 length is 18 residues. The trim removed 3 bases at V and 5 bases at J, leaving 13 bases unmatched. This chain's CDR3 is CASSPVPATSGGRETQYF. The DNA for the CDR3 is TGTGCCAGCTCACCTGTCCCGGCGACTAGCGGGGGCCGGGAGACCCAGTACTTC. Full variable domain (rest looked up from reference TRBV18 and TRBJ2-5): NAGVMQNPRHLVRRRGQEARLRCSPMKGHSHVYWYRQLPEEGLKFMVYLQKENIIDESGMPKERFSAEFPKEGPSILRIQQVVRGDSAAYFCASSPVPATSGGRETQYFGPGTRLLVL.

J is TRBJ2-1 and V is TRBV24-1, with 10 bases aligning to TRBD2. Per the germline V gene, CDR1 is KGHDR and CDR2 is SFDVKD. After removal of 7 bases from V and 9 bases from J, the junction contained 14 bases not matched to a gene. This CDR3 has 16 residues. The CDR3 sequence is CATSPRGSGGHVEQFF. The CDR3 DNA follows: TGTGCCACCAGCCCCCGGGGTAGCGGGGGGCATGTTGAGCAGTTCTTC.

The chain links TRBV27 to TRBJ1-6, with TRBD1 matching 7 bases. CDR1 is MNHEY, CDR2 SMNVEV, per germline (reference sequence). There are 16 residues in the CDR3. The ends lost 5 bases at V and 0 bases at J; junction bases unmatched: 4. The CDR3 protein is CASSPTGSSYNSPLHF. The CDR3 nucleotides read TGTGCCAGCAGTCCGACAGGGAGCTCCTATAATTCACCCCTCCACTTT.

This clone has a handful of counts. V is TRBV30 and J is TRBJ1-1, with a possible D match to TRBD1 (6 bases). The CDR3 spans 17 residues. The germline CDR1 and CDR2 sequences are GTSNPN and SVGIG (reference sequence). Trimming pared 2 bases from V and 6 bases from J, leaving 25 bases between. The CDR3 nucleotides read TGTGCCTGGAGTAAAAGGGGACACGCGCCCAAGGGACCTGAAGCTTTCTTT. Protein sequence: CAWSKRGHAPKGPEAFF.

This clone came up once. The gene calls are TRBV11-1 and TRBJ1-1; 7 bases are a match to TRBD1. CDR3 size: 13 residues. V gave up 1 base and J gave up 5 bases; unmatched junction bases: 1. Germline V lookup: CDR1 SGHAT, CDR2 FQDESV (reference sequence). CDR3 sequence: CASSLGRGTEAFF. CDR3 bases: TGTGCCAGCAGCTTAGGCAGGGGGACTGAAGCTTTCTTT.

This CDR3 is CASSPPEIEQFF. The CDR3 DNA follows: TGTGCCAGCTCACCACCGGAGATTGAGCAGTTCTTC. This chain connects TRBV18 to TRBJ2-1, with D uncertain. The V end lost 0 bases, the J end lost 9 bases, and 6 bases lay between the germline ends. The CDR3 is 12 amino acids. Germline V gene sequence: CDR1 KGHSH, CDR2 LQKENI.

The rearrangement links TRBV9 to TRBJ1-6, with 7 bases lining up with TRBD1. The CDR3 spans 15 residues. CDR1 is SGDLS and CDR2 is YYNGEE in the germline V gene. J lost 10 bases, V lost 4 bases, and 11 bases had no gene match. Here the CDR3 DNA reads TGTGCCAGCAGCTCCCGGGACAGTGATCGGTCACCCCTCCACTTT. It yields the protein CASSSRDSDRSPLHF.

The chain joins TRBV2 to TRBJ1-1; D perhaps matches TRBD1 (6 bases). The CDR3 runs 13 residues. From germline, CDR1 is SNHLY and CDR2 FYNNEI. V lost 4 bases and J 10 bases, leaving 16 bases between the germline ends. The CDR3 is CASSVGRGSLAFF. CDR3 DNA sequence: TGTGCCAGCAGTGTGGGCAGGGGTAGTCTAGCTTTCTTT.

On this clone: The sample carries other DNA sequences with the same CDR3. The gene calls are TRBV30 and TRBJ1-6; D is ambiguous. The ends were cut back, 6 bases at V and 0 bases at J, with 15 bases in the middle. The germline gives CDR1 GTSNPN, CDR2 SVGIG (reference sequence). The CDR3 has 16 residues. CDR3 sequence: CACPTGPSSYNSPLHF. The CDR3 nucleotides read TGTGCCTGTCCCACGGGTCCCAGCTCCTATAATTCACCCCTCCACTTT.

The chain couples TRBV5-1 to TRBJ2-7; 11 bases map to TRBD1. Germline lookup yields CDR1 SGHRS and CDR2 YFSETQ. The CDR3 loop spans 16 amino acids. V trimming: 4 bases; J trimming: 5 bases; junction bases outside the gene matches: 11. This CDR3 is CASSPIPGTGGHEQYF. CDR3 nucleotides: TGCGCCAGCAGCCCCATTCCAGGGACAGGGGGACACGAGCAGTACTTC. Looking up the rest from reference TRBV5-1 and TRBJ2-7 gives the full variable domain: KAGVTQTPRYLIKTRGQQVTLSCSPISGHRSVSWYQQTPGQGLQFLFEYFSETQRNKGNFPGRFSGRQFSNSRSEMNVSTLELGDSALYLCASSPIPGTGGHEQYFGPGTRLTVT.

The chain is built from TRBV3-1 (or the pseudogene TRBV3-2) and TRBJ1-1; possible D gene TRBD1, 6 bases. CDR1 LGHDT and CDR2 YNNKEL come from the germline V gene (reference sequence). Trimming left V 1 base short and J 8 bases short, with 8 bases between. The CDR3 totals 12 residues. In nucleotides, the CDR3 is TGTGCCAGCAGCCAAGGCGGGGGCGAAGCTTTCTTT. Translated: CASSQGGGEAFF.

The chain has TRBV7-2 and TRBJ1-4; D remains ambiguous. This CDR3 is 14 amino acids long. V shed 1 base and J shed 3 bases, with 6 bases lying between them. The V gene's germline CDR1 is SGHTA and CDR2 FQGNSA. The CDR3 protein is CASSLVGANEKLFF. The CDR3 DNA reads as TGTGCCAGCAGCTTAGTGGGAGCTAATGAAAAACTGTTTTTT.